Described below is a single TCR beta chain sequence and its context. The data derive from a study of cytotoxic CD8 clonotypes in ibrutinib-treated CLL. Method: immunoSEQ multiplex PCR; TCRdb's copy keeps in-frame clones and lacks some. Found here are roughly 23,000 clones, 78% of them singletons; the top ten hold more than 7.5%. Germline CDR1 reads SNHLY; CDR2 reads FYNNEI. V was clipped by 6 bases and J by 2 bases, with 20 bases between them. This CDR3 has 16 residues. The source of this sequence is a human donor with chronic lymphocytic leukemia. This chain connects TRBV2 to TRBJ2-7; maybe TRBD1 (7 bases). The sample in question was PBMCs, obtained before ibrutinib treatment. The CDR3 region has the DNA TGTGCCAGCAGCCGAAAACGGGGGACAGCTACCTACGAGCAGTACTTC. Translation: CASSRKRGTATYEQYF.